A selection of T cell receptor beta chains follows, all from one sample in a study of blood T cells in healthy people across ages. MiXCR, applied by TCRdb to the 5' RACE reads, yields one record per CDR3 protein. The table lists roughly 700,000 distinct CDR3 sequences, around 32% of them singletons. The sequencing sample was made of blood. These receptor sequences come from a woman of 80 years or more in good health. The CDR3 runs from the conserved cysteine through the conserved F or W. Fields, in order: J gene, clone size, V gene, D gene, CDR3 protein, CDR3 DNA. The D gene is left open where the match is weak. A clone size is listed for some rows: how often the clone was seen (once, few, many), or a class if it is expanded.

TRBJ2-7,many,TRBV18,.,CASSRVVGGSTPEQYF,TGTGCCAGCTCACGAGTCGTGGGGGGCTCGACCCCCGAGCAGTACTTC
TRBJ1-2,many,TRBV12-3/TRBV12-4,.,CASSLAGREGGYTF,TGTGCCAGCAGTTTAGCGGGCAGGGAGGGTGGCTACACCTTC
TRBJ2-1,.,TRBV18,TRBD2,CASSPGTSGGPLNEQFF,TGTGCCAGCTCACCGGGGACTAGCGGGGGGCCTTTAAATGAACAGTTCTTC
TRBJ2-1,.,TRBV20-1,.,CNATTSYNEQFF,TGCAATGCTACGACTAGCTACAATGAGCAGTTCTTC
TRBJ2-3,many,TRBV20-1,.,CSARDLGSDTQYF,TGCAGTGCAAGGGACCTGGGATCAGATACGCAGTATTTT
TRBJ2-7,.,TRBV7-8,.,CASSLARTPSSYEQYF,TGTGCCAGCAGCTTAGCACGGACCCCCAGCTCCTACGAGCAGTACTTC
TRBJ2-3,many,TRBV28,TRBD1,CASSTGTGVTDTQYF,TGTGCCAGCAGTACCGGGACAGGGGTAACAGATACGCAGTATTTT
TRBJ2-7,.,TRBV4-1,.,CASSQKQTYEQYF,TGCGCCAGCAGCCAAAAACAGACCTACGAGCAGTACTTC
TRBJ2-6,.,TRBV10-3,TRBD1,CAISANRGNGANVLTF,TGTGCCATCAGTGCAAACAGGGGAAATGGGGCCAACGTCCTGACTTTC
TRBJ2-4,.,TRBV29-1,.,CSVALYATGDIQYF,TGCAGCGTTGCACTGTACGCGACGGGGGACATTCAGTACTTC
TRBJ2-7,.,TRBV20-1,.,CSARDPTDPTSYEQYF,TGCAGTGCTAGAGACCCGACCGACCCAACCTCCTACGAGCAGTACTTC
TRBJ2-1,many,TRBV2,.,CASRALTENNEQFF,TGTGCCAGCAGAGCCCTCACAGAGAACAATGAGCAGTTCTTC
TRBJ2-4,.,TRBV7-9,.,CASSAGDLRRYF,TGTGCCAGCAGCGCCGGGGACCTTCGGCGGTACTTC
TRBJ2-5,.,TRBV5-4,.,CASSLAAGPPNEQYF,TGTGCCAGCAGCTTGGCGGCGGGGCCCCCGAATGAGCAGTACTTC
TRBJ1-4,.,TRBV4-3,TRBD1,CASSQGDRATNEKLFF,TGCGCCAGCAGCCAGGGAGACAGGGCAACTAATGAAAAACTGTTTTTT
TRBJ2-1,.,TRBV18,.,CASSPRLVNEQFF,TGTGCCAGCTCACCACGACTAGTAAATGAGCAGTTCTTC
TRBJ1-1,many,TRBV7-9,.,CASSLLGAGMNTEAFF,TGTGCCAGCAGCTTACTAGGGGCAGGAATGAACACTGAAGCTTTCTTT
TRBJ2-3,many,TRBV5-1,.,CASSLGIAQYF,TGCGCCAGCAGCTTGGGGATTGCGCAGTATTTT
TRBJ2-3,.,TRBV12-3/TRBV12-4,.,CASSNQLASSTDTQYF,TGTGCCAGCAGTAACCAGCTAGCGTCTAGCACAGATACGCAGTATTTT
TRBJ1-1,many,TRBV5-4,.,CASSFGRAGTEAFF,TGTGCCAGCAGCTTCGGGAGGGCGGGCACTGAAGCTTTCTTT
TRBJ2-1,.,TRBV4-1,.,CASSQDRALAPYEQFF,TGCGCCAGCAGCCAAGATAGGGCCCTAGCCCCCTATGAGCAGTTCTTC
TRBJ1-4,many,TRBV6-2/TRBV6-3,TRBD1,CASRLQGVYEKLFF,TGTGCCAGCAGATTACAGGGGGTTTACGAAAAACTGTTTTTT